Listed below are T cell receptor beta chains from one sample, sequenced in a study of human T cells and chemical hapten exposure. TCRdb reprocessed the RACE reads with MiXCR, giving one entry per CDR3 protein. Of roughly 100,000 distinct CDR3 sequences in the sample, under 40% were seen once. This material consisted of whole blood, taken in connection with sensitization to the hapten diphenylcyclopropenone (DPC). The source is a man aged 35-49 years with alopecia areata. Some clones in this sample may be carry-over from other donors' samples. CDR3s include the opening cysteine and the closing phenylalanine or tryptophan. Fields, in order: J gene, D gene, V gene, CDR3 length, clone size, CDR3 DNA, CDR3 protein. D genes are given only for firm matches. Expanded clones get a size class; other rows say once, few or many, or leave the size out.

TRBJ2-6,-,TRBV28,15,-,TGTGCCAGCAGCTGGGGAGTTGACGGGGCCAACGTCCTGACTTTC,CASSWGVDGANVLTF
TRBJ2-7,TRBD2,TRBV6-2/TRBV6-3,15,-,TGTGCCAGCAGTCGAACTAGCGGGAGGTTAAACGAGCAGTACTTC,CASSRTSGRLNEQYF
TRBJ2-1,-,TRBV6-2/TRBV6-3,11,-,TGTGCCAGCAGAACAGGGAAGGCCCAGTTCTTC,CASRTGKAQFF
TRBJ2-2,TRBD2,TRBV7-2,18,few,TGTGCCAGCAGCCCCGAGGGACTAGCGGGACGGAACACCGGGGAGCTGTTTTTT,CASSPEGLAGRNTGELFF
TRBJ2-1,-,TRBV7-2,15,few,TGTGCCAGCAGATTTAGGTGGGGCACCTACAATGAGCAGTTCTTC,CASRFRWGTYNEQFF
TRBJ2-3,-,TRBV29-1,13,few,TGCAGCTTACGGACTGGCTTCACAGATACGCAGTATTTT,CSLRTGFTDTQYF
TRBJ1-6,-,TRBV27,12,-,TGTGCCAGCAGCCGCAATAATTCACCCCTCCACTTT,CASSRNNSPLHF
TRBJ2-3,TRBD1,TRBV12-3/TRBV12-4,16,-,TGTGCCAGCAGTTATCTGGGACAGGGGGTCACAGATACGCAGTATTTT,CASSYLGQGVTDTQYF
TRBJ1-1,-,TRBV7-2,13,-,TGTGCCAGCAGCTTATCAGGGTATCGAGAAGCTTTCTTT,CASSLSGYREAFF
TRBJ2-5,-,TRBV9,15,-,TGTGCCAGCAGCGTAGCGGTACGAGCCGGCGAGACCCAGTACTTC,CASSVAVRAGETQYF
TRBJ1-5,-,TRBV6-1,15,many,TGTGCCAGCAGTGTATCAGAGCTTAGCAATCAGCCCCAGCATTTT,CASSVSELSNQPQHF
TRBJ2-3,TRBD2,TRBV5-6,16,few,TGTGCCAGCAGTCCCGGGGGGGAGGGCCCCACAGATACGCAGTATTTT,CASSPGGEGPTDTQYF
TRBJ1-2,TRBD1,TRBV12-3/TRBV12-4,13,few,TGTGCCTTACAGGGGGCTTATGACTATGGCTACACCTTC,CALQGAYDYGYTF
TRBJ2-5,TRBD2,TRBV15,20,-,TGTGCCACCAGCAGTTCCACCGGACGGAGGATGACTAGCGGCCAAGAGACCCAGTACTTC,CATSSSTGRRMTSGQETQYF
TRBJ2-1,TRBD2,TRBV5-4,16,once,TGTGCCAGCAGCTCCCTTAGCGGGAGGGCCAACAATGAGCAGTTCTTC,CASSSLSGRANNEQFF
TRBJ2-2,-,TRBV20-1,12,few,TGCAGTGCCCCGGTATTCGGCGGGGAGCTGTTTTTT,CSAPVFGGELFF
TRBJ1-1,-,TRBV20-1,12,many,TGCAGTGCTAGGCTCTCGGGGACTGAAGCTTTCTTT,CSARLSGTEAFF
TRBJ2-7,-,TRBV7-2,14,few,TGTGCCAGCAGCTTAGCCGGTCTAACCTACGAGCAGTACTTC,CASSLAGLTYEQYF
TRBJ2-1,TRBD2,TRBV12-3/TRBV12-4,16,-,TGTGCCAGCAGACCTGGACTAGCGGGAGCGGGCAATGAGCAGTTCTTC,CASRPGLAGAGNEQFF
TRBJ2-7,-,TRBV27,16,-,TGTGCCAGCAGTATGACGTCGGAGCCCCGCCCCTACGAGCAGTACTTC,CASSMTSEPRPYEQYF
TRBJ1-5,-,TRBV20-1,15,few,TGCAGTGCCATTAAAGCCGGGACGAGCAATCAGCCCCAGCATTTT,CSAIKAGTSNQPQHF
TRBJ2-1,-,TRBV6-5,16,once,TGTGCCAGCAGTTACACATCGATGTCAAGCTACAATGAGCAGTTCTTC,CASSYTSMSSYNEQFF
TRBJ2-1,TRBD2,TRBV10-3,16,-,TGTGCCATCAACAACGACTTGGCGGGAGTGTACAATGAGCAGTTCTTC,CAINNDLAGVYNEQFF
TRBJ1-1,-,TRBV10-3,15,-,TGTGCCATCAGTGAGTCGAAGGGCATGAACACTGAAGCTTTCTTT,CAISESKGMNTEAFF
TRBJ2-1,-,TRBV12-3/TRBV12-4,14,few,TGTGCCAGCAGTTTACTCTGGAATCGGGGTGAGCAGTTCTTC,CASSLLWNRGEQFF
TRBJ1-6,TRBD1,TRBV20-1,13,-,TGCAGTGCCGAGGGGGCTAGGGGATCACCCCTCCACTTT,CSAEGARGSPLHF
TRBJ2-7,-,TRBV10-3,12,-,TGTGCCATCAGTGCCTCGTCCTACGAGCAGTACTTC,CAISASSYEQYF
TRBJ2-7,TRBD1,TRBV6-5,13,-,TGTGCCAGCACCGGACAGGGGAACTACGAGCAGTACTTC,CASTGQGNYEQYF
TRBJ2-5,TRBD2,TRBV7-2,16,few,TGTGCCAGCAGCTTGTATCTAGCGGGCCCCCAAGAGACCCAGTACTTC,CASSLYLAGPQETQYF
TRBJ2-5,-,TRBV5-4,14,once,TGTGCCAGCAGTTCGCGGGGAAAACTGGAGACCCAGTACTTC,CASSSRGKLETQYF
TRBJ2-2,-,TRBV7-7,15,-,TGTGCTAGCAGCTTAATCGGGACCCCGGCCGGGGAGCTGTTTTTT,CASSLIGTPAGELFF
TRBJ1-2,-,TRBV30,11,-,TGTGCCTGGGAAGCCCACTATGGCTACACCTTC,CAWEAHYGYTF
TRBJ2-3,-,TRBV5-1,13,-,TGCGCCAGCAGCCTAATTTACACAGATACGCAGTATTTT,CASSLIYTDTQYF
TRBJ2-1,-,TRBV9,11,-,TGTGCCAGCAGCGTATACGATGAGCAGTTCTTC,CASSVYDEQFF
TRBJ2-3,-,TRBV6-1,13,-,TGTGCCAGCTACCACAGGATTGCAGATACGCAGTATTTT,CASYHRIADTQYF
TRBJ2-1,-,TRBV14,14,few,TGTGCCAGCAGCCAAGTGGCGTCCTACAATGAGCAGTTCTTC,CASSQVASYNEQFF
TRBJ2-1,TRBD2,TRBV5-1,14,-,TGCGCCAGCAGCTGGGCTAGCGGGAGGTATGAGCAGTTCTTC,CASSWASGRYEQFF
TRBJ1-1,TRBD1,TRBV6-2/TRBV6-3,15,-,TGTGCCAGCCGGCGGACAGGGGTTTTGAACACTGAAGCTTTCTTT,CASRRTGVLNTEAFF
TRBJ2-3,-,TRBV24-1,13,few,TGTGCCACCAGGCATTCTAGCACAGATACGCAGTATTTT,CATRHSSTDTQYF
TRBJ2-3,-,TRBV7-9,14,once,TGTGCCAGCAGCTTGAGCATTGGGACAGATACGCAGTATTTT,CASSLSIGTDTQYF
TRBJ2-3,TRBD1,TRBV30,15,few,TGTGCCTGGAGTGTTACAGGGGGCGGCACAGATACGCAGTATTTT,CAWSVTGGGTDTQYF
TRBJ1-6,-,TRBV3-1,13,once,TGTGCCAGCAGCCAAGTAGAGGATTCACCCCTCCACTTT,CASSQVEDSPLHF
TRBJ2-5,TRBD1,TRBV6-6,15,-,TGTGCCAGCAGTGCCCCTTACAGGGGGCAAGAGACCCAGTACTTC,CASSAPYRGQETQYF
TRBJ2-6,-,TRBV29-1,14,many,TGCAGCGTTGAGGGTACTCCCGGGGCCAACGTCCTGACTTTC,CSVEGTPGANVLTF
TRBJ1-6,-,TRBV27,16,many,TGTGCCAGCAATCCTAATCGACAGATCTATAATTCACCCCTCCACTTT,CASNPNRQIYNSPLHF
TRBJ2-3,TRBD2,TRBV2,14,-,TGTGCCAGCAGCGCGACTAGCGGCACAGATACGCAGTATTTT,CASSATSGTDTQYF
TRBJ2-5,-,TRBV29-1,12,few,TGCAGCGTTCGGAAGGGGCGGGAGACCCAGTACTTC,CSVRKGRETQYF
TRBJ2-5,-,TRBV10-3,15,-,TGTGCCATCAGTGAGGATAAGACTAGTTCGCAGACCCAGTACTTC,CAISEDKTSSQTQYF
TRBJ1-1,-,TRBV12-3/TRBV12-4,11,many,TGTGCCAGCAGTTTATATACTGAAGCTTTCTTT,CASSLYTEAFF
TRBJ2-5,-,TRBV5-1,13,-,TGCGCCAGCAGCTTGGGAAACCAAGAGACCCAGTACTTC,CASSLGNQETQYF
TRBJ2-3,-,TRBV29-1,11,-,TGCAGCGTTTCTAGCGCAGATACGCAGTATTTT,CSVSSADTQYF
TRBJ2-5,TRBD1,TRBV6-2/TRBV6-3,14,-,TGTGCCAGCAGTTCTACAGGGGCGGCGGAGACCCAGTACTTC,CASSSTGAAETQYF
TRBJ2-3,-,TRBV28,15,few,TGTGCCAGCTTAACGTCCGGGACATATACAGATACGCAGTATTTT,CASLTSGTYTDTQYF
TRBJ2-1,TRBD2,TRBV7-9,20,-,TGTGCCAGCAGCCCCCTCCCGGGACTAGCGGGAGCAGGTTCCTACAATGAGCAGTTCTTC,CASSPLPGLAGAGSYNEQFF
TRBJ1-3,TRBD1,TRBV12-3/TRBV12-4,13,-,TGTGCCAGCAGACGGACAGGGGCTAACACCATATATTTT,CASRRTGANTIYF
TRBJ2-5,-,TRBV28,12,-,TGTGCCAGCACCGGGCCGGTGAAGACCCAGTACTTC,CASTGPVKTQYF
TRBJ2-3,-,TRBV30,17,few,TGTGCCTGGAGTCCCCGTAGGTGGGCCACTAGCACAGATACGCAGTATTTT,CAWSPRRWATSTDTQYF
TRBJ1-5,TRBD1,TRBV12-3/TRBV12-4,15,few,TGTGCCAGCAGTTCACAGGGGGCGAGCAATCAGCCCCAGCATTTT,CASSSQGASNQPQHF
TRBJ2-7,-,TRBV28,13,-,TGTGCCAGCAGTTTAGCGGGTTTAGTCGGGCAGTACTTC,CASSLAGLVGQYF
TRBJ2-3,-,TRBV6-5,15,-,TGTGCCAGCAGTTACAGATCTCCAGGGGTAGGGGCGCAGTATTTT,CASSYRSPGVGAQYF